These 2 T cell receptor beta chains share one sample of origin, sequenced in a study of read filtering for tumor transcriptome and immune sequencing. This library used roughly 400 ng RNA and molecular barcoded adaptors spanning alpha/delta and beta/gamma chains. TCRdb called the reads again in MiXCR, with one record for every CDR3 protein. Found here are thousands of distinct CDR3 sequences, more than 15% of them singletons; the top ten hold around a quarter. The specimen was a population of CD138-negative cells sorted from bone marrow. The receptors were gathered from a donor at least 40 years old with multiple myeloma.

This clonotype was recorded at least ten times. CDR3 region: CASSLGTSGSRNEQFF. In nucleotides, the CDR3 is TGCGCCAGCAGCTTGGGGACTAGCGGGAGCCGGAATGAGCAGTTCTTC. The chain links TRBV5-1 to TRBJ2-1; 13 bases map to TRBD2. The CDR3 totals 16 residues. The J segment lost 7 bases and the V segment lost 0 bases, leaving 4 bases of the junction unmatched. The germline V gene encodes CDR1 SGHRS and CDR2 YFSETQ.

Ten or more counts support this clonotype. The gene calls are TRBV20-1 and TRBJ1-1, with 10 bases fitting TRBD1. The CDR3 length is 16 residues. V lost 6 bases to trimming and J lost 1 base; unmatched junction nucleotides: 11. Germline values: CDR1 DFQATT, CDR2 SNEGSKA (reference sequence). This CDR3 is CSALDRGRFSNTEAFF. The CDR3 region has the DNA TGCAGTGCATTAGACAGGGGGCGCTTCTCGAACACTGAAGCTTTCTTT.